Shown below are 5 T cell receptor beta chains from a single sample sequenced in a study of spatial heterogeneity in lung cancer. The antigens these receptors bind are not known. Time point defined: sample taken at primary tumor resection. Overall study results and limits: How many expanded intratumoral alpha and beta TCRs were present tracked the tumor mutation count, which was a count of nonsynonymous mutations.

TCRdb re-derived calls from the 5' RACE reads in MiXCR, one entry per CDR3 protein. The table records around 1,500 distinct CDR3 sequences, 5.9% of them present only once. Material: lung tumor tissue, obtained at surgery. All receptors come from a female donor with early-stage non-small cell lung cancer.

By sample fraction, this clonotype is medium-sized. Since it is a stray read in a library aimed at alpha chains, this beta chain has a size that is not meaningful. The CDR3 DNA sequence: TGTGCCACCCGGACTAGCGGAGGTACGCAGTATTTT. This gives the protein CATRTSGGTQYF. The chain recombines TRBV6-5 with TRBJ2-3, with TRBD2 matching over 10 bases. The V and J ends lost 10 bases and 8 bases, in that order; junction bases with no gene match: 6. CDR1 is MNHEY and CDR2 is SVGAGI in the germline V gene. This CDR3 is built from 12 residues.

This clonotype counts as medium-sized (0.01 to 0.1%). With the library built for alpha chains, this beta chain is off target and its frequency is not meaningful. The chain uses TRBV21-1 and TRBJ1-5; the DNA was not compared with TRBD1, the D call given in the table. TRBV21-1 is recorded as a pseudogene. The CDR3 loop spans 15 amino acids. CDR3 DNA: TGTGCCAGCAGCAACTCCAACGGACAGGGCCAGCCCCAGCATTTT. Translation: CASSNSNGQGQPQHF.

Judged by abundance, this clonotype is medium-sized. This beta chain turned up in a library designed for alpha chains; as an off-target read, its abundance says little. The V and J genes are TRBV20-1 and TRBJ1-1, with D possibly TRBD1 on 6 matching bases. The germline V gene has CDR1 DFQATT and CDR2 SNEGSKA (reference sequence). The CDR3 is made up of 13 amino acids. Trimming took 5 bases from V and 0 from J, leaving 10 bases between them. CDR3 nucleotide sequence: TGCAGTGCTCATGGACAGTTGAACACTGAAGCTTTCTTT. It is translated as CSAHGQLNTEAFF.

This clonotype was counted ten times or more. The library was prepared for alpha chains; this beta chain is a stray read, so its frequency means little. The chain employs TRBV2 and TRBJ2-2; a possible D gene is TRBD2 (6 bases). Germline CDR1 SNHLY, CDR2 FYNNEI. The CDR3 loop spans 14 amino acids. Trimming cost V 7 bases and J 4 bases, with 13 bases left between them. The CDR3 loop is CASMRRGGTGELFF. CDR3 nucleotide sequence: TGTGCCAGCATGCGGAGGGGAGGCACCGGGGAGCTGTTTTTT.

This clonotype rates as medium-sized. This beta chain turned up in a library designed for alpha chains; as an off-target read, its abundance says little. The chain carries TRBV12-5 and TRBJ2-5; no clear D gene. There are 15 residues in the CDR3. CDR1 and CDR2 (germline): LGHNT, FRNRAP. V lost 0 bases, J lost 1 base, and 9 bases lay in between. The CDR3 DNA follows: TGTGCTAGTGGTTTGGTAACCAGCTTCCAAGAGACCCAGTACTTC. It codes for CASGLVTSFQETQYF.